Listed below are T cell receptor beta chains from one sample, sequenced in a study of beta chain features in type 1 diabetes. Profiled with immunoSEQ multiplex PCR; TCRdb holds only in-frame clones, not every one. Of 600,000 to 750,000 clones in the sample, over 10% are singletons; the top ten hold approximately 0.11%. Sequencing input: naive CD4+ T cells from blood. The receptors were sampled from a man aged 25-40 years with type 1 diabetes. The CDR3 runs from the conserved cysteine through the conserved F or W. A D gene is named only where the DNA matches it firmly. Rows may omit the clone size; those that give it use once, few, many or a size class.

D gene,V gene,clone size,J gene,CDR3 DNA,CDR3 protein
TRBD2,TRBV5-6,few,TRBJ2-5,TGTGCCAGCAGCTTGGTACTAGCGGGGGGAGAGACCCAGTACTTC,CASSLVLAGGETQYF
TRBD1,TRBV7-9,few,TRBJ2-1,TGTGCCAGCAGCTGGCTCGGGACAGGGGAGAACAATGAGCAGTTCTTC,CASSWLGTGENNEQFF
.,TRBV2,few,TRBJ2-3,TGTGCCAGCAGGCCCTCGGACACTAGCACAGATACGCAGTATTTT,CASRPSDTSTDTQYF
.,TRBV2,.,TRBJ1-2,TGTGCCAGCCGACGACAGGAATATGGCTACACCTTC,CASRRQEYGYTF
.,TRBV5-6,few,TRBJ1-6,TGTGCCAGCGGACAGTATTACCGTTCACCCCTCCACTTT,CASGQYYRSPLHF
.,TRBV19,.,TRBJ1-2,TGTGCCAGTAATCTCAGGGCGGGGTTTATTGGCTACACCTTC,CASNLRAGFIGYTF
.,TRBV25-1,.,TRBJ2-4,TGTGCCAGCAGTCCCTCCGGGGACGACAAAAACATTCAGTACTTC,CASSPSGDDKNIQYF
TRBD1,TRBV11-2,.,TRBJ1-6,TGTGCCAGCAGCTTAGTAGGGACAGGGAACAATTCACCCCTCCACTTT,CASSLVGTGNNSPLHF
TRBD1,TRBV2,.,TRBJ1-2,TGTGCCAGCGACAGGGACCTCTATGGCTACACCTTC,CASDRDLYGYTF
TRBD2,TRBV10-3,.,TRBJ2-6,TGTGCCATCAGTGCAACCCCCGGGGGGGCCTCCTCTGGGGCCAACGTCCTGACTTTC,CAISATPGGASSGANVLTF
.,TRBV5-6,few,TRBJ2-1,TGTGCCAGCAGCGTTCGTAGCCAGAGCTCCTACAATGAGCAGTTCTTC,CASSVRSQSSYNEQFF
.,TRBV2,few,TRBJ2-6,TGTGCCAGCAGTCCATCCGGGGCCAACGTCCTGACTTTC,CASSPSGANVLTF
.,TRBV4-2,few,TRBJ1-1,TGTGCCAGCAGCCCCCGGGATGGGAACACTGAAGCTTTCTTT,CASSPRDGNTEAFF
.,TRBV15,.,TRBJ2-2,TGTGCCACCAGCAGGGACGGGCTTCAGGGCACCGGGGAGCTGTTTTTT,CATSRDGLQGTGELFF
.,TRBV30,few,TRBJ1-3,TGTGCCTGGAGTCCACCGCAGCGGGGAAACACCATATATTTT,CAWSPPQRGNTIYF
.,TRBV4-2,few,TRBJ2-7,TGTGCCAGCAGCCAAGACAGATTTTCCTACGAGCAGTACTTC,CASSQDRFSYEQYF
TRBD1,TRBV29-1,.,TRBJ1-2,TGCAGCGTCTTTGAAAAGGGGGCAGGAGGCTACACCTTC,CSVFEKGAGGYTF
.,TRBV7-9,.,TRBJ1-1,TGTGCCAGCAGCATGACTGAAGCTTTCTTT,CASSMTEAFF
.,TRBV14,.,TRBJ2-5,TGTGCCAGCAGCCATTTCCGGGACAACCAAGAGACCCAGTACTTC,CASSHFRDNQETQYF
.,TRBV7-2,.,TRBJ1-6,TGTGCCAGCAGTCCTCGGGGGGGAGGCGGTTCACCCCTCCACTTT,CASSPRGGGGSPLHF
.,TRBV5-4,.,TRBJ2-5,TGTGCCAGCAGCTTGGTTGCACGACAAGAGACCCAGTACTTC,CASSLVARQETQYF
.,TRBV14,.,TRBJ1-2,TGTGCCAGCAGCCAAGACCTGGGACATAACTATGGCTACACCTTC,CASSQDLGHNYGYTF
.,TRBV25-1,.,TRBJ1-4,TGTGCCAGCAGTGCGCGGATCGGGATACCAACTAATGAAAAACTGTTTTTT,CASSARIGIPTNEKLFF
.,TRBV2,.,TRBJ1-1,TGTGCCAGCCTGAAGGCGCCTTTGAACACTGAAGCTTTCTTT,CASLKAPLNTEAFF
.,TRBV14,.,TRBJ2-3,TGTGCCAGCAGCAAGACACTTAGTATAACAGATACGCAGTATTTT,CASSKTLSITDTQYF
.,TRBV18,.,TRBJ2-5,TGTGCCAGCTCACCACCAGGTGCAGTGAAATACCAGTACTTC,CASSPPGAVKYQYF
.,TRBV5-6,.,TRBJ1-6,TGTGCCAGCAACCCCTTGGGGGCTGATTCACCCCTCCACTTT,CASNPLGADSPLHF
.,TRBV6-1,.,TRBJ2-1,TGTGCCAGCAGCTTCCTATACAATGAGCAGTTCTTC,CASSFLYNEQFF
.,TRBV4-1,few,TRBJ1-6,TGCGCCAGCAGCCAAGATGGGCAGGGCGGGTCACCCCTCCACTTT,CASSQDGQGGSPLHF
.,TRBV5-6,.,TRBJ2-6,TGTGCCAGCAGCTTAGGGCCAACTGGGGCCAACGTCCTGACTTTC,CASSLGPTGANVLTF
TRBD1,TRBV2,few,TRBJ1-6,TGTGCCAGCAGGGACAGGGCCGTCAATTCACCCCTCCACTTT,CASRDRAVNSPLHF
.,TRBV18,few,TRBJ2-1,TGTGCCAGCTCACCACGGGCGGGGATCTCCTACAATGAGCAGTTCTTC,CASSPRAGISYNEQFF
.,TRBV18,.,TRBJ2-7,TGTGCCAGCTCACCGGGTTCAGGGCCCTCCTACGAGCAGTACTTC,CASSPGSGPSYEQYF
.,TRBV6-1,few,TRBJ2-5,TGTGCCAGCAGTGAAGCGGTGGGAGTCACGGCCAGGGAGACCCAGTACTTC,CASSEAVGVTARETQYF
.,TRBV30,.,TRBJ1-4,TGTGCCTGGAGTGGGCGAGGCAGCTCAGGAGGGGAAAAACTGTTTTTT,CAWSGRGSSGGEKLFF
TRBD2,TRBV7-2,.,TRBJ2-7,TGTGCCAGCAGCACCTTAGCGGGGGGGCTGACCTCCTACGAGCAGTACTTC,CASSTLAGGLTSYEQYF
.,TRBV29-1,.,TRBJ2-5,TGCAGCGTTGGGACGGATCAAGAGACCCAGTACTTC,CSVGTDQETQYF
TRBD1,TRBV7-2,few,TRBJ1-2,TGTGCCAGCAGCCGAGGGACAGGGGCATTCTATGGCTACACCTTC,CASSRGTGAFYGYTF
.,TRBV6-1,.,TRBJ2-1,TGTGCCAGCACTTTCGACAGTGCGGGTTACAATGAGCAGTTCTTC,CASTFDSAGYNEQFF
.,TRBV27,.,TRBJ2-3,TGTGCCAGCAGTTCTATTGGAGATACGCAGTATTTT,CASSSIGDTQYF
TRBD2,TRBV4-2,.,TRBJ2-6,TGTGCCAGCAGCCAAGTTCCGGGGGGGTACTCCTCTGGGGCCAACGTCCTGACTTTC,CASSQVPGGYSSGANVLTF
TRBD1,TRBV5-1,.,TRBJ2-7,TGCGCCAGCAGCCGCGGACAGGCAGACTACGAGCAGTACTTC,CASSRGQADYEQYF
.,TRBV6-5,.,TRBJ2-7,TGTGCCAGCAGTTACAGTAACAGGGCCTCCTACGAGCAGTACTTC,CASSYSNRASYEQYF
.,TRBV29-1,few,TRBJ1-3,TGCAGCGCCGTGTGGGCCCGGGGCCCTGGAAACACCATATATTTT,CSAVWARGPGNTIYF
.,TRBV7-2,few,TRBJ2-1,TGTGCCAGCAGCCCTGGGTCCTACAATGAGCAGTTCTTC,CASSPGSYNEQFF
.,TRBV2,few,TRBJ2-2,TGTGCCAGTCGGGGACAGAACACCGGGGAGCTGTTTTTT,CASRGQNTGELFF
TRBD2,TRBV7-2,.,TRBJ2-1,TGTGCCAGCAGCCCGAGCGGGGCAGGGAATGAGCAGTTCTTC,CASSPSGAGNEQFF
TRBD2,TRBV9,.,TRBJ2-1,TGTGCCAGCAGCGTAGAGGGTAGCGGGGAGTACAATGAGCAGTTCTTC,CASSVEGSGEYNEQFF
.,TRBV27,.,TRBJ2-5,TGTGCCACCGACCCCACTAGAAGCTCAGAGACCCAGTACTTC,CATDPTRSSETQYF
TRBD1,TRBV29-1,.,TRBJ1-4,TGCAGCGGGACAGGGGCTAATGAAAAACTGTTTTTT,CSGTGANEKLFF
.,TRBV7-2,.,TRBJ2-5,TGTGCCAGCAGCTTTACGGGGGAGCAAGAGACCCAGTACTTC,CASSFTGEQETQYF
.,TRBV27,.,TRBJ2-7,TGTGCCAGCAGTTTCCAACAGGGCCTTTACGAGCAGTACTTC,CASSFQQGLYEQYF
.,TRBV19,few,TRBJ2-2,TGTGCCAGTATCGGGACATCGAACACCGGGGAGCTGTTTTTT,CASIGTSNTGELFF
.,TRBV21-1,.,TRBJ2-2,TGTGCCAGCAGCAATAGGAAGTGTCAGGGGGTAGCCGGGGAGCTGTTTTTT,CASSNRKCQGVAGELFF
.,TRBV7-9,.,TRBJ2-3,TGTGCCAGCAGCCTAGTCTGGCGGGTAGGATACACAGATACGCAGTATTTT,CASSLVWRVGYTDTQYF
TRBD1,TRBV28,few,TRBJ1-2,TGTGCCAGCAGTTCCCCAGGGGGGTCTGGCTACACCTTC,CASSSPGGSGYTF
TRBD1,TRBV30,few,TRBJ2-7,TGTGCCTGGAGTCGGGACAGTGCCTACGAGCAGTACTTC,CAWSRDSAYEQYF